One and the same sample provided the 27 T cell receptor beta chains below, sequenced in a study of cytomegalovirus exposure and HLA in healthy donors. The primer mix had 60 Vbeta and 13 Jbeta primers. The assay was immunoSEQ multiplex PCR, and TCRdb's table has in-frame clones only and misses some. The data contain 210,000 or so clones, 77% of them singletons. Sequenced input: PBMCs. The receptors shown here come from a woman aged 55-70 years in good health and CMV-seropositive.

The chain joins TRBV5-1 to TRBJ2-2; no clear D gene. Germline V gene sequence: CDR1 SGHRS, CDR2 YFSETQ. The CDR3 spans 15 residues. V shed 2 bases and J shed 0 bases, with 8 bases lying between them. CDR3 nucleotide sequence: TGCGCCAGCAGCTTAAGCGCAACGAACACCGGGGAGCTGTTTTTT. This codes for CASSLSATNTGELFF.

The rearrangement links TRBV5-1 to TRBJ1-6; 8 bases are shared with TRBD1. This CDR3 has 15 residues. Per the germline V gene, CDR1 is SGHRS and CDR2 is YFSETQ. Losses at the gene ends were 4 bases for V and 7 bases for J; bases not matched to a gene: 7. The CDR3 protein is CASSPYRDRNSPLHF. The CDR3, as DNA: TGCGCCAGCAGCCCTTACCGGGACAGGAATTCACCCCTCCACTTT.

The chain's CDR3 is CASSVYNSNSPLHF. The CDR3 coding sequence is TGTGCCAGCAGCGTATACAACAGTAATTCACCCCTCCACTTT. The chain recombines TRBV9 with TRBJ1-6; the D is unclear. CDR1 is SGDLS, CDR2 YYNGEE, per germline. The length of the CDR3 is 14 residues. The V end was cut by 1 base, the J end by 6 bases, with 8 bases between.

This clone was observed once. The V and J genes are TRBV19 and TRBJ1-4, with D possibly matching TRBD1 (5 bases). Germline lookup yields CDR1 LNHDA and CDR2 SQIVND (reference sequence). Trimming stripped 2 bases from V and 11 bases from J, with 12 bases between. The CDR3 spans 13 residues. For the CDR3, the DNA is TGTGCCAGTAGTATACAGGGTGAGAAGAAACTGTTTTTT. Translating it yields CASSIQGEKKLFF. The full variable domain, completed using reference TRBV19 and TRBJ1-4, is DGGITQSPKYLFRKEGQNVTLSCEQNLNHDAMYWYRQDPGQGLRLIYYSQIVNDFQKGDIAEGYSVSREKKESFPLTVTSAQKNPTAFYLCASSIQGEKKLFFGSGTQLSVL.

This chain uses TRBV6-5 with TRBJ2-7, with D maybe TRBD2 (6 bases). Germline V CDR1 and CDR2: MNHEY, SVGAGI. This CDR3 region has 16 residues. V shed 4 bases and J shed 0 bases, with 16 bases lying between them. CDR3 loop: CASSSTGGSISYEQYF. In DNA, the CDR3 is TGTGCCAGCAGTTCAACCGGAGGGAGTATCTCCTACGAGCAGTACTTC.

The CDR3 nucleotides are TGTGCCAGCAGGGGCGACTATGGCTACACCTTC. Its protein product is CASRGDYGYTF. The genes are TRBV28 and TRBJ1-2; D is unclear. Looked up from germline, CDR1 is MDHEN and CDR2 is SYDVKM. V was trimmed by 6 bases and J by 3 bases, leaving 5 bases between them. CDR3 length equals 11 residues.

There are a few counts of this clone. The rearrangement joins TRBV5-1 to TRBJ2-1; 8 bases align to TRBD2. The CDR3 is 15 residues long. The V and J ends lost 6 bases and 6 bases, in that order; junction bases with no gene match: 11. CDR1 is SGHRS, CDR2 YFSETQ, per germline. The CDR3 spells CASTSYSGDRNEQFF. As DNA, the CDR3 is TGCGCCAGCACCTCTTATAGCGGGGACCGCAATGAGCAGTTCTTC.

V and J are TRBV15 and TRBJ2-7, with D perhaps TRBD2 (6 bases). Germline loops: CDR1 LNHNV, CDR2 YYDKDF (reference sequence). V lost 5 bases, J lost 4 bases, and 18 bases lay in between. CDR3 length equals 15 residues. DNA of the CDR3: TGTGCCACCAGCGGCGCTGGGACTCCCCCTTACGAGCAGTACTTC. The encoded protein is CATSGAGTPPYEQYF.

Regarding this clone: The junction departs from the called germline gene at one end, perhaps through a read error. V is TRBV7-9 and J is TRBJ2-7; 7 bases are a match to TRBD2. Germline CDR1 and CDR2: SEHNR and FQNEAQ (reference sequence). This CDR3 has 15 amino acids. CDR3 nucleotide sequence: TGTTCCAGCAGCTTAGCTCCTAGCGGAGGGTACGAGCAGTACTTC. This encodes CSSSLAPSGGYEQYF.

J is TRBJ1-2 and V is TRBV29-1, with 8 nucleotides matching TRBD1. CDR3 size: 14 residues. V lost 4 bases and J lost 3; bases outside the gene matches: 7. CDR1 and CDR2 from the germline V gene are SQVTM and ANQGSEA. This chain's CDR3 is CSVAFGQGHYGYTF. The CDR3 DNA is TGCAGCGTTGCTTTTGGACAGGGTCACTATGGCTACACCTTC.

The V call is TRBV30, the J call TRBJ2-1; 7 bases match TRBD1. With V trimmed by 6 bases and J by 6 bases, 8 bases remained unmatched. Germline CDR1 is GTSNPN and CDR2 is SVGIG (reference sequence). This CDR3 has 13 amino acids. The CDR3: CACQGQLFNEQFF. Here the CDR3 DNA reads TGTGCCTGCCAGGGACAGCTTTTCAATGAGCAGTTCTTC.

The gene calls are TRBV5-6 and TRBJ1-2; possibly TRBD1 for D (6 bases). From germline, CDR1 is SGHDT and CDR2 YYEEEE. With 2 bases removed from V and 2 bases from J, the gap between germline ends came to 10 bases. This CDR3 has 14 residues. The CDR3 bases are TGTGCCAGCAGCTTTGACAGGTCGAACTATGGCTACACCTTC. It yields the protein CASSFDRSNYGYTF.

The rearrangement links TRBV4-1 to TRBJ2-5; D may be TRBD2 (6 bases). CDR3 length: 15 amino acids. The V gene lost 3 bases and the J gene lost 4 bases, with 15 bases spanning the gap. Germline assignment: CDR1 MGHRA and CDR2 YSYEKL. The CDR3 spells CASSQRLGPLETQYF. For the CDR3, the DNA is TGCGCCAGCAGCCAGAGACTAGGACCCTTAGAGACCCAGTACTTC.

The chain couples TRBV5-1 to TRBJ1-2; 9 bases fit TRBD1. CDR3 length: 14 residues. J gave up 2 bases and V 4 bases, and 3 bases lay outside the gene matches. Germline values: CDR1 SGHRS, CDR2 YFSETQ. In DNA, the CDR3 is TGCGCCAGCAGCAGGGACAGGGCGAACTATGGCTACACCTTC. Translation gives CASSRDRANYGYTF.

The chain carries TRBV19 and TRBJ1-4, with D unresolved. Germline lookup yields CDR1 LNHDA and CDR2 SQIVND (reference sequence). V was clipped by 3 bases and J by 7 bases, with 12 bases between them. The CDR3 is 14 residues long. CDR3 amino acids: CASSISTVGEKLFF. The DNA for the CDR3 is TGTGCCAGTAGTATTTCTACGGTCGGTGAAAAACTGTTTTTT.

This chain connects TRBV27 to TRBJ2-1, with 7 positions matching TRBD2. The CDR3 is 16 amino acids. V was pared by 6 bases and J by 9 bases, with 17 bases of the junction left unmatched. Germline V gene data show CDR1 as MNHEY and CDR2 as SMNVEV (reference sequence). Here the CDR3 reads CASRKVASGSQGEQFF. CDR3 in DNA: TGTGCCAGCAGAAAGGTTGCTAGCGGTAGTCAGGGTGAGCAGTTCTTC.

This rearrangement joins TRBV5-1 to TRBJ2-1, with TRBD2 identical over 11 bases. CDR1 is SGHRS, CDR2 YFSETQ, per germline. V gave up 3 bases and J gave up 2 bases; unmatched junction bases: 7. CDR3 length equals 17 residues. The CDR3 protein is CASSYKLAGDPYNEQFF. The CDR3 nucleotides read TGCGCCAGCAGCTACAAACTAGCGGGGGACCCCTACAATGAGCAGTTCTTC. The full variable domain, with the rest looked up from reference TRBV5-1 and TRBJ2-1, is KAGVTQTPRYLIKTRGQQVTLSCSPISGHRSVSWYQQTPGQGLQFLFEYFSETQRNKGNFPGRFSGRQFSNSRSEMNVSTLELGDSALYLCASSYKLAGDPYNEQFFGPGTRLTVL.

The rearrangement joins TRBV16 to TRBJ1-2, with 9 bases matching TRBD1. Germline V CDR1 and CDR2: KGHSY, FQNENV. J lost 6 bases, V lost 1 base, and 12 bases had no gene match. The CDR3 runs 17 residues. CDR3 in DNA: TGTGCCAGCAGCCAATTAATCGGAACAGGGGGCGATGATGGCTACACCTTC. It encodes CASSQLIGTGGDDGYTF.

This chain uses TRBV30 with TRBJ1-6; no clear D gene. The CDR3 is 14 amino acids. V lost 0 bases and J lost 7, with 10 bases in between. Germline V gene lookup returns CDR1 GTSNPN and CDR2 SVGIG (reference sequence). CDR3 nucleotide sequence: TGTGCCTGGAGTGTTGATAACAGCAATTCACCCCTCCACTTT. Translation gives CAWSVDNSNSPLHF.

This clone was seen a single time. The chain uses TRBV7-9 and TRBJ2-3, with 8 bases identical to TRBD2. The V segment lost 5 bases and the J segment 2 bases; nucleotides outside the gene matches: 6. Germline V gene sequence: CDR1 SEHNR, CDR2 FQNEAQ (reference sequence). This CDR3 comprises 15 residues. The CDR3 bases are TGTGCCAGCAGCCCCAACGGGGGGGACACAGATACGCAGTATTTT. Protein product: CASSPNGGDTDTQYF. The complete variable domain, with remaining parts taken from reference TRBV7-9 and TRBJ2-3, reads DTGVSQNPRHKITKRGQNVTFRCDPISEHNRLYWYRQTLGQGPEFLTYFQNEAQLEKSRLLSDRFSAERPKGSFSTLEIQRTEQGDSAMYLCASSPNGGDTDTQYFGPGTRLTVL.

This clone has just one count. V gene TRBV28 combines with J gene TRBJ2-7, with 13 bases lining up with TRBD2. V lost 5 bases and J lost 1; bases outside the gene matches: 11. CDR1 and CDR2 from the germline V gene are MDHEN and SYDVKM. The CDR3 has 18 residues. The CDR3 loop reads CASSPGLAGVTKSYEQYF. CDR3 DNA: TGTGCCAGCAGTCCCGGACTAGCGGGAGTTACCAAATCCTACGAGCAGTACTTC.

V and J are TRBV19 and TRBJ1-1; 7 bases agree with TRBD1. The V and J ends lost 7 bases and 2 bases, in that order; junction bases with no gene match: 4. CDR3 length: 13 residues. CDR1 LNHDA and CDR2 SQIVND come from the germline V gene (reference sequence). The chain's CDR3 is CASTGDSNTEAFF. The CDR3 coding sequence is TGTGCCAGTACCGGGGACAGTAACACTGAAGCTTTCTTT. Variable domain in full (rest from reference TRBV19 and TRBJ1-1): DGGITQSPKYLFRKEGQNVTLSCEQNLNHDAMYWYRQDPGQGLRLIYYSQIVNDFQKGDIAEGYSVSREKKESFPLTVTSAQKNPTAFYLCASTGDSNTEAFFGQGTRLTVV.

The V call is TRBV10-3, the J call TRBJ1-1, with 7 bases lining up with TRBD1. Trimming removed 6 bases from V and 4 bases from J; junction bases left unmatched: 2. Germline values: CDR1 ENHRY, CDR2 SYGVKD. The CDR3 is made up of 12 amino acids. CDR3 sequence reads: CAIRAGGTEAFF. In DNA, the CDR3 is TGTGCCATCAGGGCAGGGGGCACTGAAGCTTTCTTT.

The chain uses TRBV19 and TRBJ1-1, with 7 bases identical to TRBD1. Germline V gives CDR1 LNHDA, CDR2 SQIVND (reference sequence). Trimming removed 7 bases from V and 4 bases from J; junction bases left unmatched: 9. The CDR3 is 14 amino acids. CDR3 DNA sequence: TGTGCCAGTATTCTCCGACAGGGATCCACTGAAGCTTTCTTT. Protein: CASILRQGSTEAFF.

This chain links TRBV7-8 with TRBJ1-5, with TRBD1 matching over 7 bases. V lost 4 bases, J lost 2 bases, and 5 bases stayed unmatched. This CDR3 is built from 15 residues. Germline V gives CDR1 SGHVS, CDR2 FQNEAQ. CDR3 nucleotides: TGTGCCAGCAGCTCTGGGACAGCAGGCAATCAGCCCCAGCATTTT. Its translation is CASSSGTAGNQPQHF.

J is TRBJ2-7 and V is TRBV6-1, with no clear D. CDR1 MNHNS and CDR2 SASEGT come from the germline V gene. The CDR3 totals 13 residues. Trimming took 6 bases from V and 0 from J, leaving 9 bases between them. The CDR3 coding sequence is TGTGCCAGCAGCCGACACCTCTCCTACGAGCAGTACTTC. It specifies CASSRHLSYEQYF.

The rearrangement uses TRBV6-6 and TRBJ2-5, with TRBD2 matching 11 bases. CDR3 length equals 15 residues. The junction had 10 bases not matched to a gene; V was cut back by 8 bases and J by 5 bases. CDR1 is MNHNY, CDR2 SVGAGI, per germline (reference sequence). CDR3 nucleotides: TGTGCCAGCCTCCTAACTAGCGGGGGCGGGGAGACCCAGTACTTC. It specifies CASLLTSGGGETQYF.